The 10 T cell receptor beta chains below come from one sample, sequenced in a study of identical twins. TCRdb passed the 5' RACE reads through MiXCR, listing each CDR3 protein once. This sample has 400,000 to 500,000 distinct CDR3 sequences; roughly an eighth occur once, and the top ten carry 0.98%. These records were also assigned to another study, of yellow fever vaccine responses in identical twins.

Specimen: CD4+ T cells sorted from blood. All receptors come from a woman aged 18-29 years in good health.

This clonotype was detected a few times. The V and J genes are TRBV5-5 and TRBJ1-5; 9 bases are shared with TRBD1. The CDR3 has 16 amino acids. The germline gives CDR1 SGHKS, CDR2 YYEKEE (reference sequence). V shed 2 bases, J shed 4 bases, and the junction held 7 bases outside the gene matches. CDR3 region: CASSFGTDRGNQPQHF. CDR3 in DNA: TGTGCCAGCAGCTTTGGCACCGACAGGGGGAATCAGCCCCAGCATTTT.

This clonotype turned up a few times. The rearrangement links TRBV7-9 to TRBJ2-7, with 7 bases identical to TRBD1. Germline assignment: CDR1 SEHNR and CDR2 FQNEAQ (reference sequence). The CDR3 is 14 amino acids. Unmatched junction bases numbered 5, after V lost 5 bases and J lost 1 base. The CDR3 spells CASSATGPSYEQYF. The CDR3 DNA is TGTGCCAGCAGCGCGACAGGGCCTTCCTACGAGCAGTACTTC.

The chain combines TRBV27 with TRBJ2-1, with 8 bases matching TRBD2. With 3 bases clipped from V and 16 bases from J, the junction kept 14 bases outside the gene matches. The CDR3 length is 14 residues. Germline V gives CDR1 MNHEY, CDR2 SMNVEV (reference sequence). This CDR3 is CASSLREKGGRTFF. CDR3 nucleotide sequence: TGTGCCAGCAGTTTGCGGGAAAAAGGCGGGAGGACATTCTTC.

There are a few counts of this clonotype. This chain links TRBV30 with TRBJ2-1, with D perhaps TRBD1 (5 bases). Trimming took off 5 bases at V and 9 bases at J, with 14 bases between the two ends. The CDR3 has 12 residues. Germline V CDR1 and CDR2: GTSNPN, SVGIG (reference sequence). The CDR3 DNA reads TGTGCCTGGTCAGATCTAGGGGCTGAGCAGTTCTTC. It encodes CAWSDLGAEQFF.

The sample holds many counts of this clonotype. The chain carries TRBV27 and TRBJ1-2; 7 bases line up with TRBD1. The CDR3 length is 13 residues. V lost 7 bases and J lost 4; bases outside the gene matches: 6. Germline CDR1 is MNHEY and CDR2 is SMNVEV (reference sequence). CDR3: CASKGQLSYGYTF. Here the CDR3 DNA reads TGTGCCAGCAAGGGACAGTTAAGCTATGGCTACACCTTC.

This clonotype was recorded a few times. The V call is TRBV24-1, the J call TRBJ1-2; perhaps TRBD1 as D (5 bases). V gave up 4 bases and J gave up 8 bases, with 19 bases separating them. Germline values: CDR1 KGHDR, CDR2 SFDVKD. CDR3 length: 15 residues. As DNA, the CDR3 is TGTGCCACCAGTGAAGCGGACAAGGTATTCGGAGGCTACACCTTC. Protein sequence: CATSEADKVFGGYTF.

V gene TRBV2 combines with J gene TRBJ2-1; 8 bases are shared with TRBD2. The V gene end was trimmed by 8 bases and the J gene end by 3 bases; junction bases not matched to a gene: 6. The V gene's germline CDR1 is SNHLY and CDR2 FYNNEI. The length of the CDR3 is 14 residues. The CDR3 here is CASVSGGLYNEQFF. Here the CDR3 DNA reads TGTGCCAGCGTTTCGGGGGGGCTCTACAATGAGCAGTTCTTC.

Ten or more counts support this clonotype. J is TRBJ2-7 and V is TRBV12-3 or TRBV12-4, with a weak D call TRBD1 (5 bases). Deletions cut 6 bases from V and 2 bases from J, with 11 bases between. This CDR3 is built from 13 residues. In DNA form, the CDR3 reads TGTGCCAGCAGCGACAGAGTTCCCTACGAGCAGTACTTC. Translated: CASSDRVPYEQYF.

This clonotype was observed at least ten times. This chain uses TRBV7-8 with TRBJ1-5; 8 bases are shared with TRBD1. Germline V gene sequence: CDR1 SGHVS, CDR2 FQNEAQ. The CDR3 sequence is 15 residues long. V trimming: 2 bases; J trimming: 4 bases; junction bases outside the gene matches: 4. The CDR3 loop reads CASSLNRGRNQPQHF. CDR3 sequence (DNA): TGTGCCAGCAGCTTAAACAGGGGGAGAAATCAGCCCCAGCATTTT.

This clonotype was observed a handful of times. The chain links TRBV18 to TRBJ1-6, with a tentative D call TRBD1 (6 bases). The V end was cut by 3 bases, the J end by 8 bases, with 17 bases between. CDR3 length: 16 amino acids. Germline assignment: CDR1 KGHSH and CDR2 LQKENI. The CDR3 DNA reads TGTGCCAGCTCACCCATGGCGGGGGGCGTTGATTCACCCCTCCACTTT. This gives the protein CASSPMAGGVDSPLHF.